A single sample is the source of the 5 T cell receptor beta chains below, sequenced in a study of regulatory T cells in long-lasting Graves disease (dated by TCRdb to the early 2020s). The time point label of this sample denotes: newly diagnosed GD, antithyroid drugs for less than 3 months. For both TCR sequencing and RNA sequencing, RNA was extracted from PBMCs in TRIzol. The library came from multiplex PCR. This sample was sequenced with an Illumina HiSeq 4000. iRepertoire HTBI primers and Arm-PCR amplification of CDR3 regions were used to construct TCR beta libraries. TCRdb handled the public reads itself, with Q25 trimming in fastp and clone calling in MiXCR, and kept productive beta chains. Each CDR3 protein gets just one entry, which takes the most common genes and DNA from the rows behind it. The sample table shows around 450,000 distinct CDR3 sequences, and 15% to 20% are seen once. More than 10% of the sample is in the top ten clones.

Another study also made use of these data, one on T cells in Graves' hyperthyroidism and ophthalmopathy.

Sequencing was performed on peripheral blood mononuclear cells (PBMCs), taken at new diagnosis, from a patient treated with antithyroid drugs. All receptors derive from a man aged 35 to 55 with Graves disease. Donor details come from another sample of the same person, matched by shared clones.

This clonotype was seen at least ten times. CDR3: CASREGFEQYF. CDR3 DNA: TGCGCCAGCAGGGAAGGGTTCGAGCAGTACTTC. The chain carries TRBV5-1 and TRBJ2-7, with no clear D. Germline V gives CDR1 SGHRS, CDR2 YFSETQ. Between the trimmed V and J ends, which lost 5 bases and 6 bases, there was a span of 9 bases. The CDR3 runs to 11 residues.

This clonotype showed up many times. This rearrangement joins TRBV28 to TRBJ2-1; D is unresolved. Trimming removed 8 bases at V and 6 bases at J, with 8 bases between. CDR3 length: 11 residues. The V gene's germline CDR1 is MDHEN and CDR2 SYDVKM. Here the CDR3 DNA reads TGTGCCAGCCTCTCCCCCAATGAGCAGTTCTTC. Amino acid sequence: CASLSPNEQFF.

The chain recombines TRBV20-1 with TRBJ2-2; D uncertain. The V and J ends lost 3 bases and 6 bases respectively, with 11 bases between them. Germline CDR1 DFQATT, CDR2 SNEGSKA (reference sequence). This CDR3 is built from 13 residues. The CDR3 sequence is CSARRGVPGELFF. The CDR3, as DNA: TGCAGTGCTAGGAGAGGAGTTCCCGGGGAGCTGTTTTTT.

This clonotype has ten or more counts. The chain employs TRBV11-2 and TRBJ2-7, with 7 bases lining up with TRBD2. This CDR3 is built from 15 residues. V lost 6 bases to trimming and J lost 1 base; unmatched junction nucleotides: 9. CDR1 and CDR2 (germline): SGHAT, FQNNGV. CDR3: CASRWKGLKSYEQYF. In DNA form, the CDR3 reads TGTGCCAGCAGATGGAAGGGACTAAAGTCCTACGAGCAGTACTTC. Looking up the rest from reference TRBV11-2 and TRBJ2-7 gives the full variable domain: EAGVAQSPRYKIIEKRQSVAFWCNPISGHATLYWYQQILGQGPKLLIQFQNNGVVDDSQLPKDRFSAERLKGVDSTLKIQPAKLEDSAVYLCASRWKGLKSYEQYFGPGTRLTVT.

This clonotype came up many times. This chain connects TRBV6-5 to TRBJ1-5; no reliable D call. Germline loops: CDR1 MNHEY, CDR2 SVGAGI. This CDR3 has 14 amino acids. The V and J ends lost 2 bases and 6 bases respectively, with 11 bases between them. The CDR3 nucleotides read TGTGCCAGCAGTTACCGGGAGTTTGGTCAGCCCCAGCATTTT. Amino acids: CASSYREFGQPQHF.